Shown below are 6 T cell receptor beta chains from a single sample sequenced in a study of cytomegalovirus exposure and HLA in healthy donors. Both 60 Vbeta primers and 13 Jbeta primers went into the PCR. Using immunoSEQ multiplex PCR, the repertoire was profiled, and TCRdb retains in-frame clones only, with some absent. The sample holds roughly 100,000 clones; about 70% are singletons and the top ten take about 6%. The sample consisted of PBMCs. These receptors originate from a woman aged 50 to 60 in good health and CMV-seropositive.

The rearrangement joins TRBV6-1 to TRBJ1-3; D gene unclear. V was trimmed by 0 bases and J by 3 bases, leaving 6 bases between them. CDR3 length: 14 amino acids. Germline CDR1 and CDR2: MNHNS and SASEGT. The CDR3 region has the DNA TGTGCCAGCAGTGAAGCGAGGGTTGGAAACACCATATATTTT. Its translation is CASSEARVGNTIYF.

The gene calls are TRBV9 and TRBJ1-5; 7 nucleotides align to TRBD1. CDR3 size: 15 residues. V lost 3 bases, J lost 5 bases, and 8 bases stayed unmatched. Germline V gene sequence: CDR1 SGDLS, CDR2 YYNGEE. CDR3 amino acids: CASSASGGLYQPQHF. CDR3 in DNA: TGTGCCAGCAGCGCGTCAGGGGGGCTCTATCAGCCCCAGCATTTT.

The chain combines TRBV4-3 with TRBJ1-5; TRBD1 aligns across 11 bases. Germline-derived CDR1 and CDR2 are LGHNA and YSLEER. V lost 0 bases to trimming and J lost 5 bases; unmatched junction nucleotides: 3. There are 16 residues in the CDR3. CDR3 sequence (DNA): TGCGCCAGCAGCCAAGATGGGACAGGGGGATATCAGCCCCAGCATTTT. It is translated as CASSQDGTGGYQPQHF.

The chain combines TRBV4-2 with TRBJ1-4; 9 bases match TRBD1. The CDR3 loop spans 17 amino acids. The ends lost 4 bases at V and 0 bases at J; junction bases unmatched: 6. Germline V gene data show CDR1 as LGHNA and CDR2 as YNFKEQ. The CDR3 spells CASSPTGGASTNEKLFF. The CDR3 DNA sequence: TGTGCCAGCAGCCCGACAGGGGGTGCTTCAACTAATGAAAAACTGTTTTTT.

The V and J genes are TRBV27 and TRBJ1-3, with D hard to call. The CDR3 runs 14 residues. The V end lost 4 bases, the J end lost 0 bases, and 7 bases lay between the germline ends. CDR1 and CDR2 from the germline V gene are MNHEY and SMNVEV (reference sequence). The CDR3 sequence is CASSSQFSGNTIYF. The CDR3 DNA reads TGTGCCAGCAGTTCACAGTTCTCTGGAAACACCATATATTTT.

This clone occurred a few times. V gene TRBV7-9 combines with J gene TRBJ1-3; 8 nucleotides line up with TRBD1. Germline V CDR1 and CDR2: SEHNR, FQNEAQ (reference sequence). V dropped 11 bases and J dropped 6; count of bases not matched to a gene: 9. This CDR3 is 13 amino acids long. Here the CDR3 reads CAGVTDRENTIYF. CDR3 nucleotides: TGTGCCGGAGTAACGGACAGGGAAAACACCATATATTTT.